This T cell receptor (beta chain) derives from a study of shared clonotypes between healthy human individuals. Broader study findings: It was observed that 5% to 6.5% of naive CD4 clonotypes were shared across a handful of donors.

The method was immunoSEQ multiplex PCR; TCRdb's version includes in-frame clones alone and lacks a portion of them. The data hold more than 550,000 clones, with 55% to 80% observed a single time. V was clipped by 4 bases and J by 5 bases, with 16 bases between them. Germline V gives CDR1 SGHRS, CDR2 YFSETQ. The CDR3 has 15 residues. As to this clone: The antigen remains unidentified.

This sequence originates from a woman aged 25 to 39 in good health. Sequencing was performed on memory CD4+ T cells sorted from blood. Noted subset: CD45RA-negative fraction. The chain recombines TRBV5-1 with TRBJ1-5, with D maybe TRBD1 (6 bases). The CDR3 here is CASSLLGQPYQPQHF. The CDR3 nucleotides are TGCGCCAGCAGCCTGCTAGGACAGCCATATCAGCCCCAGCATTTT.